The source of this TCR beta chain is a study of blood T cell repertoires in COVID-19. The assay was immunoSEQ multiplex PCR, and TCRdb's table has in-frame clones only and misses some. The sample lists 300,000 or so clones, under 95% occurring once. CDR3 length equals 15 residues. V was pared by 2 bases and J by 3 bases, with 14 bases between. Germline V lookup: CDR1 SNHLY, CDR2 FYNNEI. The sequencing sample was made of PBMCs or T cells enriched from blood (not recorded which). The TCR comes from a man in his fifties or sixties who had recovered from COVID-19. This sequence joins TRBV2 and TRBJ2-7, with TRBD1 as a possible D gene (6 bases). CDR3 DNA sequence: TGTGCCAGCAGTGAAACCTGGGGGCGCAGCTACGAGCAGTACTTC. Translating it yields CASSETWGRSYEQYF.